This TCR beta chain was recovered during a study of shared clonotypes between healthy human individuals. Study overall: Two women and a few men aged 18 to 49 served as donors. There were three CD4 naive, three CD4 memory, two CD8 naive and one CD8 memory plates per donor.

Germline CDR1 and CDR2: SGHVS and FNYEAQ. This CDR3 is built from 15 residues. V dropped 1 base and J dropped 2; count of bases not matched to a gene: 0. About this clone itself: In the same sample, other DNA sequences code for this CDR3.

A CD45RA-negative memory subset and a CD45RA+ naive subset were separated from the CD4+ cells. The repertoire was sequenced with immunoSEQ multiplex PCR; TCRdb's copy has only in-frame clones and lacks some. Of roughly 1.4 million clones in the sample, approximately 98.5% are singletons; the top ten hold roughly 0.35%. V is TRBV7-6 and J is TRBJ2-7, with 12 bases identical to TRBD2. Input material: naive CD4+ T cells sorted from blood. The subset here: CD45RA+ positively selected. This receptor was identified in a man aged 25-40 years in good health. The CDR3 bases are TGTGCCAGCAGCTTAGGACTAGCGGGAGCCTACGAGCAGTACTTC. Encoded protein: CASSLGLAGAYEQYF.